This entry lists 9 T cell receptor beta chains sequenced from one sample in a study of blood T cell repertoires in COVID-19. Data came from immunoSEQ multiplex PCR; TCRdb stores just in-frame clones and leaves some out. The sample holds approximately 120,000 clones, around 79% seen once. Input material: peripheral blood. These receptors came from a man at least 80 years old with acute or convalescent COVID-19.

This clone was observed a handful of times. The chain uses TRBV20-1 and TRBJ2-3; the D gene is possibly TRBD2 (6 bases). Between the trimmed V and J ends, which lost 3 bases and 7 bases, there was a span of 20 bases. Per germline, CDR1 DFQATT and CDR2 SNEGSKA (reference sequence). CDR3 length equals 15 residues. The CDR3 DNA reads TGCAGTGCTAGTATGGGGGACTCTCCGGTGAATACGCAGTATTTT. Amino acid sequence: CSASMGDSPVNTQYF.

This clone was found a few times. J is TRBJ1-1 and V is TRBV6-2 or TRBV6-3, with a tentative D call TRBD1 (6 bases). Germline-derived CDR1 and CDR2 are MNHEY and SVGEGT. V gave up 6 bases and J gave up 11 bases, with 19 bases separating them. This CDR3 is built from 13 residues. The CDR3 sequence: CASSVGTPFDAFF. CDR3 sequence (DNA): TGTGCCAGCAGCGTCGGGACACCTTTTGACGCTTTCTTT.

In DNA, the CDR3 is TGTGCCAGTAGTATTAAGGGGGGGGCCGGGGAGCTGTTTTTT. This gives the protein CASSIKGGAGELFF. The V gene is TRBV19, the J gene TRBJ2-2; D might be TRBD2 (7 bases). This CDR3 is 14 amino acids long. With 3 bases removed from V and 6 bases from J, the gap between germline ends came to 11 bases. CDR1 is LNHDA, CDR2 SQIVND, per germline (reference sequence). The full variable domain, with the rest looked up from reference TRBV19 and TRBJ2-2, is DGGITQSPKYLFRKEGQNVTLSCEQNLNHDAMYWYRQDPGQGLRLIYYSQIVNDFQKGDIAEGYSVSREKKESFPLTVTSAQKNPTAFYLCASSIKGGAGELFFGEGSRLTVL.

The rearrangement links TRBV5-6 to TRBJ2-7; 7 bases fit TRBD2. Germline loops: CDR1 SGHDT, CDR2 YYEEEE. There are 13 residues in the CDR3. V was pared by 3 bases and J by 5 bases, with 5 bases of the junction left unmatched. Written as DNA, the CDR3 is TGTGCCAGCAGCTGGGAGGGGTTTCACGAGCAGTACTTC. The encoded protein is CASSWEGFHEQYF.

This chain uses TRBV11-2 with TRBJ1-2; 7 positions agree with TRBD1. This CDR3 contains 19 residues. With V trimmed by 5 bases and J by 3 bases, 21 bases remained unmatched. Germline CDR1 and CDR2: SGHAT and FQNNGV. CDR3 protein: CASSQLKSRGARGYYGYTF. CDR3 sequence (DNA): TGTGCCAGCAGCCAACTCAAGTCCAGGGGGGCGAGGGGGTACTATGGCTACACCTTC.

This clone was seen only a few times. V is TRBV4-2 and J is TRBJ2-7, with D perhaps TRBD2 (6 bases). The CDR3 covers 14 residues. V was cut by 4 bases and J by 2 bases, with 12 bases left in between. Looked up from germline, CDR1 is LGHNA and CDR2 is YNFKEQ. CDR3 nucleotides: TGTGCCAGCAGCCCTGACGGAGGGACCTACGAGCAGTACTTC. Its protein product is CASSPDGGTYEQYF.

The chain uses TRBV2 and TRBJ1-1; no definite D call. Germline CDR1 reads SNHLY; CDR2 reads FYNNEI. Trimming left V 8 bases short and J 12 bases short, with 16 bases between. This CDR3 comprises 11 residues. The CDR3 coding sequence is TGTGCCAGCCTAAGAAGTCGTGTAACTTTCTTT. Its protein product is CASLRSRVTFF.

Only one count was recorded for this clone. The V call is TRBV12-2, the J call TRBJ2-4; the DNA was not compared with TRBD2, the D call given in the table. TRBV12-2 is designated a pseudogene. The CDR3 is 20 residues long. CDR3 nucleotide sequence: TGTGCAAGTCGCTTACCACGACTAGCGGGTTTTCCTTTAGCCAAAAACATTCAGTACTTC. Amino acid sequence: CASRLPRLAGFPLAKNIQYF.

The chain carries TRBV19 and TRBJ1-3; D remains unclear. Germline CDR1 reads LNHDA; CDR2 reads SQIVND (reference sequence). Trimming stripped 5 bases from V and 4 bases from J, with 18 bases between. The CDR3 consists of 16 residues. CDR3 amino acids: CASSSVGRFAGNTIYF. The DNA for the CDR3 is TGTGCCAGTAGTTCCGTTGGCAGATTTGCCGGAAACACCATATATTTT.